The 26 T cell receptor beta chains in this list originate from one sample, sequenced in a study of T cells in women clearing cervical HPV infection. Repertoires were generated with immunoSEQ multiplex PCR, while TCRdb's copy carries only in-frame clones and drops some. This sample lists around 44,000 clones; its ten largest clones have around 7.6%. The sequenced sample was blood buffy coat. Source of these receptors: a woman between 18 and 70 years old with a cervical HPV16 infection that either progressed to CIN3+ or cleared (not recorded which).

Concerning this clone itself: The CDR3 end lies 3 residues beyond the end of the read and is filled in from the germline J gene. The chain uses TRBV5-1 and TRBJ2-1; 8 nucleotides align to TRBD1. Germline V lookup: CDR1 SGHRS, CDR2 YFSETQ. The CDR3 runs to 14 residues. V lost 5 bases, J lost 2 bases, and 3 bases stayed unmatched. Incomplete CDR3 DNA: TGCGCCAGCAGTCAGGGGGCAGCCTACAATGAG. This translates into CASSQGAAYNE. The whole CDR3 protein reads CASSQGAAYNEQFF.

The covered CDR3 bases are TGTGCCAGCAGCTTAAGGGGGCTTTACGAG. As protein: CASSLRGLYE. The full CDR3 is CASSLRGLYEQYF. The chain couples TRBV7-2 to TRBJ2-7; 7 bases align to TRBD1. The observed sequence ends 3 residues before the CDR3 terminus, with the missing tail filled in from the germline J gene. V shed 2 bases, J shed 4 bases, and the junction held 2 bases outside the gene matches. This CDR3 has 13 residues. Germline V gives CDR1 SGHTA, CDR2 FQGNSA.

In the case of this clone: The CDR3 end lies 3 residues beyond the end of the read and is filled in from the germline J gene. The gene calls are TRBV20-1 and TRBJ1-2; no clear D. Germline CDR1 is DFQATT and CDR2 is SNEGSKA (reference sequence). CDR3 length: 16 residues. V lost 4 bases, J lost 4 bases, and 22 bases lay in between. The sequenced part of the CDR3 DNA is TGCAGTGCTACCCGCTGGACGGACTTCGACCCCTATGGC. Its translation: CSATRWTDFDPYG. The complete CDR3 reads CSATRWTDFDPYGYTF.

A word on this clone: The read ends 3 residues early relative to the CDR3; the germline J gene fills the gap. This rearrangement joins TRBV7-8 to TRBJ1-3; a possible D gene is TRBD1 (5 bases). CDR3 length equals 17 residues. V was pared by 5 bases and J by 0 bases, with 17 bases between. From germline, CDR1 is SGHVS and CDR2 FQNEAQ. The CDR3 loop is CASSPRSEGDSGNTIYF. The sequenced CDR3 bases are TGTGCCAGCAGCCCGAGGTCTGAAGGGGACTCTGGAAACACC.

Incomplete CDR3 DNA: TGTGCCAGCAGTGGACAGGCGAACACCGGGGAG. Protein: CASSGQANTGE. The CDR3, in full, reads CASSGQANTGELFF. The rearrangement joins TRBV6-4 to TRBJ2-2, with D perhaps TRBD1 (6 bases). Read data end 3 residues before the CDR3 end; the end is taken from the germline J gene. V was trimmed by 4 bases and J by 0 bases, leaving 6 bases between them. The CDR3 length is 14 residues. Germline loops: CDR1 MRHNA, CDR2 SNTAGT.

Points on this clone: The read ends 3 residues before the CDR3 terminus; that terminus is restored from the germline J gene. J is TRBJ1-2 and V is TRBV7-9; D remains unclear. Looked up from germline, CDR1 is SEHNR and CDR2 is FQNEAQ (reference sequence). The CDR3 length is 13 residues. Here the CDR3 reads CASSFADARGYTF. The DNA read from the CDR3 is TGTGCCAGCAGCTTTGCGGATGCGCGCGGC.

In the case of this clone: With the read ending 3 residues before the CDR3 end, the germline J gene is used to fill in that end. V is TRBV6-2 or TRBV6-3 and J is TRBJ2-3; D unresolved. CDR1 and CDR2 (germline): MNHEY, SVGEGT. CDR3 length equals 12 residues. Trimming pared 5 bases from V and 5 bases from J, leaving 8 bases between. This CDR3 reads CASSPHRDTQYF. The part of the CDR3 DNA that was read is TGTGCCAGCAGTCCCCACAGAGATACG.

For this clone: The observed sequence ends 3 residues before the CDR3 terminus, with the missing tail filled in from the germline J gene. The chain is built from TRBV7-3 and TRBJ2-2, with D possibly TRBD1 on 8 matching bases. Germline V gene data show CDR1 as SGHTA and CDR2 as FQGTGA. Trimming cost V 5 bases and J 4 bases, with 20 bases left between them. The CDR3 contains 17 residues. The part of the CDR3 DNA that was read is TGTGCCAGCAGCACACTCAGGGGGCCGGGGGGCACCGGGGAG. This sequence encodes CASSTLRGPGGTGE. The whole CDR3 protein reads CASSTLRGPGGTGELFF.

With regard to this clone: Sequencing ends 3 residues short of the CDR3 end; the germline J gene provides the rest. The chain uses TRBV28 and TRBJ2-5; D perhaps matches TRBD1 (5 bases). This CDR3 comprises 14 residues. Germline loops: CDR1 MDHEN, CDR2 SYDVKM. Trimming took off 7 bases at V and 5 bases at J, with 17 bases between the two ends. The CDR3 loop is CASKTPQASETQYF. The DNA read from the CDR3 is TGTGCCAGCAAAACCCCACAGGCTTCGGAGACC.

A remark on this clone: The CDR3 end is not reached by the read, which stops 3 residues before it; the germline J gene fills it in. This sequence joins TRBV10-1 and TRBJ2-2; D might be TRBD1 (7 bases). This CDR3 has 16 residues. CDR1 and CDR2 (germline): WNHNN, SYGVQD (reference sequence). Trimming removed 1 base from V and 4 bases from J, with 13 bases in between. The CDR3 sequence: CASSELEGASTGELFF. The DNA read from the CDR3 is TGCGCCAGCAGTGAGTTGGAGGGGGCGAGCACCGGGGAG.

As regards this clone: The read ends 3 residues before the CDR3 terminus; that terminus is restored from the germline J gene. This rearrangement joins TRBV5-4 to TRBJ1-1; 7 bases are shared with TRBD1. The length of the CDR3 is 15 residues. Germline lookup yields CDR1 SGHNT and CDR2 YYREEE (reference sequence). V was pared by 7 bases and J by 4 bases, with 13 bases of the junction left unmatched. The sequenced part of the CDR3 DNA is TGTGCCAGCCCACCCCCGACAGGGCGTCGCACTGAA. Its protein is CASPPPTGRRTE. The full CDR3 is CASPPPTGRRTEAFF. Full variable domain (remainder filled in from reference TRBV5-4 and TRBJ1-1): ETGVTQSPTHLIKTRGQQVTLRCSSQSGHNTVSWYQQALGQGPQFIFQYYREEENGRGNFPPRFSGLQFPNYSSELNVNALELDDSALYLCASPPPTGRRTEAFFGQGTRLTVV.

About this clone: The read stops 3 residues short of the end of the CDR3; the missing end is completed from the germline J gene. V usage is TRBV4-1 and J usage is TRBJ1-5; TRBD1 agrees at 7 bases. The CDR3 spans 15 residues. Germline V gene data show CDR1 as MGHRA and CDR2 as YSYEKL. Germline trimming cut 1 base from V and 7 bases from J; bases unmatched to any gene: 7. The DNA read from the CDR3 is TGCGCCAGCAGCCAAGTCGCAGGGGGTGGACAGCCC. Residues: CASSQVAGGGQP. The CDR3 in its entirety is CASSQVAGGGQPQHF.

Regarding this clone: The read ends 3 residues early relative to the CDR3; the germline J gene fills the gap. The chain combines TRBV20-1 with TRBJ1-2; 8 bases are shared with TRBD1. Germline CDR1 reads DFQATT; CDR2 reads SNEGSKA (reference sequence). The CDR3 is made up of 12 amino acids. CDR3 DNA (partial): TGCAGTGCTCCTCGGCCAGGGGGCGGC. Protein: CSAPRPGGG. The CDR3 in full is CSAPRPGGGYTF.

As to this clone: The CDR3 goes on 3 residues after the read ends, and that part is filled in from the germline J gene. The V gene is TRBV5-8, the J gene TRBJ1-6; a possible D gene is TRBD1 (6 bases). Between the trimmed V and J ends, which lost 2 bases and 7 bases, there was a span of 10 bases. Germline values: CDR1 SGHTS, CDR2 YDEGEE. This CDR3 has 14 residues. The DNA read from the CDR3 is TGTGCCAGCAGCTTCAGGGGAGGAAATTCACCC. This translates into CASSFRGGNSP. The CDR3 as a whole reads CASSFRGGNSPLHF.

Remarks on this clone: The CDR3 end is not reached by the read, which stops 3 residues before it; the germline J gene fills it in. V usage is TRBV7-2 and J usage is TRBJ1-2; maybe TRBD1 (5 bases). This CDR3 contains 15 residues. Germline CDR1 SGHTA, CDR2 FQGNSA. The part of the CDR3 DNA that was read is TGTGCCAGCAGCCCCGACAGACAGCCGATTGTGGGC. Translated: CASSPDRQPIVG. The entire CDR3 reads CASSPDRQPIVGYTF.

For this clone: The CDR3 is cut off 3 residues early in the read; its end comes from the germline J gene. This sequence joins TRBV20-1 and TRBJ2-3, with TRBD1 identical over 12 bases. Germline CDR1 DFQATT, CDR2 SNEGSKA (reference sequence). The J segment lost 6 bases and the V segment lost 1 base, leaving 2 bases of the junction unmatched. The CDR3 length is 14 residues. The covered CDR3 bases are TGCAGTGCTAGAGGGGACAGGGGGCCTGATACG. This gives the protein CSARGDRGPDT. The complete CDR3 sequence is CSARGDRGPDTQYF.

Concerning this clone itself: Sequencing ends 3 residues short of the CDR3 end; the germline J gene provides the rest. V usage is TRBV19 and J usage is TRBJ1-1; D is ambiguous. Germline V lookup: CDR1 LNHDA, CDR2 SQIVND (reference sequence). CDR3 size: 17 residues. The V end was cut by 6 bases, the J end by 0 bases, with 20 bases between. The covered CDR3 bases are TGTGCCAGTAGCCAGTCCCCAGGTATAAGGTTGAACACTGAA. The encoded protein is CASSQSPGIRLNTE. The full-length CDR3 reads as CASSQSPGIRLNTEAFF.

Regarding this clone: From the germline J gene comes the end of the CDR3, since the read stops 3 residues before it. The chain is built from TRBV19 and TRBJ2-6, with a tentative D call TRBD1 (5 bases). Germline lookup yields CDR1 LNHDA and CDR2 SQIVND (reference sequence). With 1 base removed from V and 2 bases from J, the gap between germline ends came to 15 bases. The CDR3 consists of 18 residues. The CDR3 sequence is CASSIVGRGPPGANVLTF. CDR3 DNA (partial): TGTGCCAGTAGTATAGTCGGTAGGGGTCCCCCTGGGGCCAACGTC.

Turning to this clone: The read gets to within 3 residues of the CDR3 end, and the germline J gene fills in the rest. This chain connects TRBV11-3 to TRBJ2-3; 7 bases are shared with TRBD2. The CDR3 extends over 13 amino acids. With V trimmed by 2 bases and J by 4 bases, 0 bases remained unmatched. Germline-derived CDR1 and CDR2 are SGHNT and YENEEA. The CDR3 DNA, read in part, is TGTGCCAGCAGCTTACGGGGGGCAGATACG. Translation gives CASSLRGADT. The full CDR3 sequence reads CASSLRGADTQYF. Variable domain in full (rest from reference TRBV11-3 and TRBJ2-3): EAGVVQSPRYKIIEKKQPVAFWCNPISGHNTLYWYLQNLGQGPELLIRYENEEAVDDSQLPKDRFSAERLKGVDSTLKIQPAELGDSAVYLCASSLRGADTQYFGPGTRLTVL.

Of note for this clone: Coverage ceases 3 residues before the CDR3 finishes, and the germline J gene fills in the end. The chain carries TRBV19 and TRBJ1-1; the D gene is possibly TRBD1 (5 bases). The CDR3 spans 15 residues. Trimming shortened V by 0 bases and J by 0 bases, and 8 bases separated the two germline ends. CDR1 and CDR2 from the germline V gene are LNHDA and SQIVND (reference sequence). CDR3 DNA, as far as it was read: TGTGCCAGTAGTATAGATGAGGGGTTGAACACTGAA. It is translated as CASSIDEGLNTE. The entire CDR3 reads CASSIDEGLNTEAFF.

Of note for this clone: The DNA ends 3 residues before the CDR3 does, and the rest of the CDR3 is filled in from the germline J gene. The chain carries TRBV20-1 and TRBJ1-1; 8 nucleotides match TRBD1. V shed 6 bases and J 3 bases; nucleotides not matched to a gene: 3. This CDR3 has 12 residues. The germline gives CDR1 DFQATT, CDR2 SNEGSKA (reference sequence). This chain's CDR3 is CSAPGGDTEAFF. CDR3 DNA (partial): TGCAGTGCCCCAGGGGGCGACACTGAA.

Note on this clone: Read coverage stops 3 residues before the CDR3 terminus; the germline J gene supplies the remainder. The rearrangement joins TRBV5-1 to TRBJ2-7; 9 bases are a match to TRBD2. Per germline, CDR1 SGHRS and CDR2 YFSETQ. V shed 3 bases, J shed 3 bases, and the junction held 4 bases outside the gene matches. The CDR3 covers 14 residues. CDR3 region: CASSYGTSNYEQYF. The DNA read from the CDR3 is TGCGCCAGCAGCTACGGGACTAGCAACTACGAG.

In the case of this clone: The missing CDR3 end, 3 residues past where the read stops, is filled in from the germline J gene. The chain is built from TRBV23-1 and TRBJ2-5; no definite D call. TRBV23-1 is labeled an ORF, and its function is uncertain. Trimming removed 5 bases from V and 6 bases from J, with 16 bases in between. This CDR3 is 14 amino acids long. The CDR3 DNA, read in part, is TGCGCCAGCAGTGGCCCCTTAGAAGCGAAGACC. It encodes CASSGPLEAKT. The CDR3 reads in full as CASSGPLEAKTQYF.

Notes on this clone: The sequence runs out 3 residues before the end of the CDR3; the remainder is reconstructed from the germline J gene. This chain joins TRBV2 and TRBJ1-3; D perhaps matches TRBD1 (6 bases). Deletions cut 7 bases from V and 0 bases from J, with 19 bases between. CDR3 length: 17 amino acids. Germline V gene data show CDR1 as SNHLY and CDR2 as FYNNEI. CDR3 region: CASTEGVRVLSGNTIYF. The covered CDR3 bases are TGTGCCAGCACAGAGGGGGTCCGGGTCCTCTCTGGAAACACC.

Of note for this clone: The sequence runs out 3 residues before the end of the CDR3; the remainder is reconstructed from the germline J gene. The chain uses TRBV5-4 and TRBJ1-1, with a possible D match to TRBD1 (6 bases). The CDR3 consists of 13 residues. Germline CDR1 and CDR2: SGHNT and YYREEE (reference sequence). V lost 6 bases to trimming and J lost 3 bases, with 12 bases between them. CDR3 DNA (partial): TGTGCCAGCACCCATGACAGGCACACTGAA. Encoded protein: CASTHDRHTE. The CDR3, in full, reads CASTHDRHTEAFF.

A note on this clone: The read is 3 residues too short to cover the CDR3 end, so that end is filled in from the germline J gene. The chain couples TRBV19 to TRBJ2-5, with 12 bases lining up with TRBD2. V was pared by 8 bases and J by 2 bases, with 15 bases of the junction left unmatched. Germline CDR1 LNHDA, CDR2 SQIVND (reference sequence). The CDR3 totals 18 residues. The DNA read from the CDR3 is TGTGCCAGTGCCTATTCAACCGGACTAGCGGGGAAACAAGAGACC. It yields the protein CASAYSTGLAGKQET. The whole CDR3 region reads CASAYSTGLAGKQETQYF.